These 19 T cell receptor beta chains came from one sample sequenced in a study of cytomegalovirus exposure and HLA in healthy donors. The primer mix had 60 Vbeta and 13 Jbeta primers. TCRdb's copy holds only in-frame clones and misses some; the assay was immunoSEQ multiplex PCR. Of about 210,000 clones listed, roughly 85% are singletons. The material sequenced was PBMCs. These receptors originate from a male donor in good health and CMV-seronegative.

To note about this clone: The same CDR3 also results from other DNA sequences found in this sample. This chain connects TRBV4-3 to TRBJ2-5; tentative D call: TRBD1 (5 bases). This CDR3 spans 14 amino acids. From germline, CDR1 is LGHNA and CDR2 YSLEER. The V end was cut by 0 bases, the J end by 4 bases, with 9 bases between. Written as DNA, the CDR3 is TGCGCCAGCAGCCAAGAATGGCAGGGAGAGACCCAGTACTTC. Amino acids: CASSQEWQGETQYF.

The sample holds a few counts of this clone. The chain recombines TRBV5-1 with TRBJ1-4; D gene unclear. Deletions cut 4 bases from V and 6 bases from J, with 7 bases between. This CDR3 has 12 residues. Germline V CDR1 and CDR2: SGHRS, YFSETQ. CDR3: CASSQKDEKLFF. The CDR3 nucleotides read TGCGCCAGCAGCCAGAAAGATGAAAAACTGTTTTTT.

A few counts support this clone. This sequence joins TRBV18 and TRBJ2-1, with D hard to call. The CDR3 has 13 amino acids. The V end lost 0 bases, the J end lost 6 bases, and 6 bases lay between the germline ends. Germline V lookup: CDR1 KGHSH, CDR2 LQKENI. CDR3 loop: CASSPPSVNEQFF. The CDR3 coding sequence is TGTGCCAGCTCACCACCGAGCGTCAATGAGCAGTTCTTC.

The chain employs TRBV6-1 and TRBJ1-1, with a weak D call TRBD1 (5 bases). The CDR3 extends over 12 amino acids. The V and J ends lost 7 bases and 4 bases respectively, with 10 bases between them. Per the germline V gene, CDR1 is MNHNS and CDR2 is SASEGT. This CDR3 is CASIGVRTEAFF. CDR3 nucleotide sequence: TGTGCCAGCATAGGGGTTCGCACTGAAGCTTTCTTT.

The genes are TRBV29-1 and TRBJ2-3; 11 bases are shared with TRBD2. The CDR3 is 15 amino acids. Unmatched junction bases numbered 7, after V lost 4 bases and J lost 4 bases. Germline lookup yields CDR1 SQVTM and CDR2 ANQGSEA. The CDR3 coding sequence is TGCAGCGTTGTTTTTAGCGGGGGGGCCCCAGATACGCAGTATTTT. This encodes CSVVFSGGAPDTQYF.

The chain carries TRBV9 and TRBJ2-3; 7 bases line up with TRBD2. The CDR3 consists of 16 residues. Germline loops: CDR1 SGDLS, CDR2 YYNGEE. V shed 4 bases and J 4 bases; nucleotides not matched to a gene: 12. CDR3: CASSPGGDWAPDTQYF. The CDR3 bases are TGTGCCAGCAGCCCTGGGGGGGATTGGGCCCCAGATACGCAGTATTTT.

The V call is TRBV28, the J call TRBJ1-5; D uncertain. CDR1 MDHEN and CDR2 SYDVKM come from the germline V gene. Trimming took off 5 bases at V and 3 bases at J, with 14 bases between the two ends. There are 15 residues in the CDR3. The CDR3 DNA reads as TGTGCCAGCAGTCGTATCGCGGGTTTCAATCAGCCCCAGCATTTT. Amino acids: CASSRIAGFNQPQHF.

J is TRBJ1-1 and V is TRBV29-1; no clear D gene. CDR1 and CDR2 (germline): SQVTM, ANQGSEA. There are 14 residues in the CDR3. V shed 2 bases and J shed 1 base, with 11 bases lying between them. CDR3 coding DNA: TGCAGCGTTGAAAATATTGGCTGGAACACTGAAGCTTTCTTT. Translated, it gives CSVENIGWNTEAFF.

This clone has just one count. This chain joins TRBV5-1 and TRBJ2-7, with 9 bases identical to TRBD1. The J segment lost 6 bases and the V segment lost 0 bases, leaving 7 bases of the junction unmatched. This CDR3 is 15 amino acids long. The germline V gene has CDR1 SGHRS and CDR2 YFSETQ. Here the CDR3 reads CASSLGLDRGGEQYF. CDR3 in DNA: TGCGCCAGCAGCTTGGGGTTGGACAGGGGAGGCGAGCAGTACTTC.

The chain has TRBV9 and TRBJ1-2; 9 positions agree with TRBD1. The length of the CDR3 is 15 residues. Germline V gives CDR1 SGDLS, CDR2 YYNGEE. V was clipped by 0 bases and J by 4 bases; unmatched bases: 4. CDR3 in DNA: TGTGCCAGCAGCGTAGACACAGGGGGCTTCTATGGCTACACCTTC. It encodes CASSVDTGGFYGYTF.

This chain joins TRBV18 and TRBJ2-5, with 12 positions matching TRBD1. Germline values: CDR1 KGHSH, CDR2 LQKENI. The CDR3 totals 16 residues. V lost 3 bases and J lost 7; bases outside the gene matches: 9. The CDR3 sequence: CASSPNIGTGGRTQYF. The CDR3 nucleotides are TGTGCCAGCTCACCCAATATTGGGACAGGGGGCCGGACCCAGTACTTC.

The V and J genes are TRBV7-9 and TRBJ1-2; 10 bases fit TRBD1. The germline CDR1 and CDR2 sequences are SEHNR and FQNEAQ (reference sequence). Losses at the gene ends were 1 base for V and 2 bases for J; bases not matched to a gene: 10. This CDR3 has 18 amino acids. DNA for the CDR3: TGTGCCAGCAGCTTAGAGAGGGCCAGACAGGGGGCAAACTATGGCTACACCTTC. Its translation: CASSLERARQGANYGYTF.

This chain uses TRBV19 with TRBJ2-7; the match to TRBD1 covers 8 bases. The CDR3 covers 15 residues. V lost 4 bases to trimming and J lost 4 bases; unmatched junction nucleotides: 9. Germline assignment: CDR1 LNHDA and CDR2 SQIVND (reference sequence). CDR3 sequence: CASSTQGQGRYEQYF. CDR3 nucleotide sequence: TGTGCCAGTAGTACCCAAGGACAGGGACGGTACGAGCAGTACTTC.

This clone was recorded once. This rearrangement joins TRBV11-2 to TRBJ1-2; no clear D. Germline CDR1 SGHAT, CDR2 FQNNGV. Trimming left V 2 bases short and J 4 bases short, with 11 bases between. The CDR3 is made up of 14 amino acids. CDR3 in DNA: TGTGCCAGCAGCTTATCTGGAGGTGGCTATGGCTACACCTTC. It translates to CASSLSGGGYGYTF.

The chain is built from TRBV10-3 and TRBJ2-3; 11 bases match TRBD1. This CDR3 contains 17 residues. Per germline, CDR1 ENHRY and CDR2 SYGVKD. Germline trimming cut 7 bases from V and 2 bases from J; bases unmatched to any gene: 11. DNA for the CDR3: TGTGCCATCAATGGACAGGGACAGGGGGGACACACAGATACGCAGTATTTT. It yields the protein CAINGQGQGGHTDTQYF.

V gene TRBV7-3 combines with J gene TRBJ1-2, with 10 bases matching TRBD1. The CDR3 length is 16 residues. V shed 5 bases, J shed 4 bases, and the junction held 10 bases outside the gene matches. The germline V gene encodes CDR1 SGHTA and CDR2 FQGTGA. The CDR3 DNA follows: TGTGCCAGCAGCCCAGACAGGGGGCGCATAACCTATGGCTACACCTTC. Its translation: CASSPDRGRITYGYTF.

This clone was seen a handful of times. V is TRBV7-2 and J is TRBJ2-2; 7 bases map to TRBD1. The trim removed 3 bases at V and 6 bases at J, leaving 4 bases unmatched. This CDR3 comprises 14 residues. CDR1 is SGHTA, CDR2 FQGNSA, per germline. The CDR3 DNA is TGTGCCAGCAGCTTTAATCAGGGGGCCGGGGAGCTGTTTTTT. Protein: CASSFNQGAGELFF.

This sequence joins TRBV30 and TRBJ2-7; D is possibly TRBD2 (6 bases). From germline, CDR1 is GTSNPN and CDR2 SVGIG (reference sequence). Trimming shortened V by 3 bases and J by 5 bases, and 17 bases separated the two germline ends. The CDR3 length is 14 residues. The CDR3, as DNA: TGTGCCTGGAGCACGGGGGTGGGGATCCACGAGCAGTACTTC. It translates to CAWSTGVGIHEQYF.

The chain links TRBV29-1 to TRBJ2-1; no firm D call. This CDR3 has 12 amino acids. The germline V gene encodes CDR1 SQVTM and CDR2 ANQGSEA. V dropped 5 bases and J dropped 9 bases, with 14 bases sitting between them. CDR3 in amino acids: CSVPSAVGEQFF. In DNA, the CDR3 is TGCAGCGTTCCCTCCGCGGTCGGTGAGCAGTTCTTC.